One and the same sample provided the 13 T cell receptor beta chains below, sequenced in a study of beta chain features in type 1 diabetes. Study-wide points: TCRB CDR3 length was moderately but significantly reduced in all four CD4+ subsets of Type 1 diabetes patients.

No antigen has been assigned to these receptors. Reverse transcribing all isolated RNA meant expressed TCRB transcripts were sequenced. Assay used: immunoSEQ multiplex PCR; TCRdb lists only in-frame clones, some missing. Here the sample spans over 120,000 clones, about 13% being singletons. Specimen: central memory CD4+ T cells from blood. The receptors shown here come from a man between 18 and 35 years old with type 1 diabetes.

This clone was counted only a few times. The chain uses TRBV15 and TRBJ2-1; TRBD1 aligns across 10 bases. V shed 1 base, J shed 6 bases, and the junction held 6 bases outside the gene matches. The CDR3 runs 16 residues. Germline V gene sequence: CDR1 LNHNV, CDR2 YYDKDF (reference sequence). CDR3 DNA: TGTGCCACCAGCAGAGCGGGGACAGGGGCGGGCAATGAGCAGTTCTTC. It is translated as CATSRAGTGAGNEQFF.

Written as DNA, the CDR3 is TGTGCCAGCAGCTTAGAGCCGGGCACTGAAGCTTTCTTT. Its translation: CASSLEPGTEAFF. The V call is TRBV7-9, the J call TRBJ1-1; no clear D gene. CDR1 is SEHNR, CDR2 FQNEAQ, per germline (reference sequence). The CDR3 length is 13 residues. Between the trimmed V and J ends, which lost 1 base and 4 bases, there was a span of 7 bases.

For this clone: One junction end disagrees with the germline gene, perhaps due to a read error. The CDR3 spells CTSSFNRDREQFF. DNA for the CDR3: TGCACCAGCAGCTTCAACCGGGACAGAGAGCAGTTCTTC. The J gene is TRBJ2-1, the V gene TRBV5-1, with TRBD1 matching over 7 bases. CDR1 and CDR2 (germline): SGHRS, YFSETQ. CDR3 size: 13 residues.

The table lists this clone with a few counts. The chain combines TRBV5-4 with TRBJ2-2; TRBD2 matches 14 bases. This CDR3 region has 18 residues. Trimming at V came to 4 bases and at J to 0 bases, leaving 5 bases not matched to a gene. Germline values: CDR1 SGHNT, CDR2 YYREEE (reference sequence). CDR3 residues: CASSPGTSGGANTGELFF. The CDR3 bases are TGTGCCAGCAGCCCAGGGACTAGCGGGGGAGCGAACACCGGGGAGCTGTTTTTT.

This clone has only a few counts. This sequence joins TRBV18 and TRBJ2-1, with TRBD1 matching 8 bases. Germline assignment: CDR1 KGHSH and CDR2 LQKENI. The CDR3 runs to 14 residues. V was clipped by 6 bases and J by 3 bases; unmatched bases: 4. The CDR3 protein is CASSRGQGYNEQFF. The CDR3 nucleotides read TGTGCCAGCTCCCGCGGACAGGGCTACAATGAGCAGTTCTTC.

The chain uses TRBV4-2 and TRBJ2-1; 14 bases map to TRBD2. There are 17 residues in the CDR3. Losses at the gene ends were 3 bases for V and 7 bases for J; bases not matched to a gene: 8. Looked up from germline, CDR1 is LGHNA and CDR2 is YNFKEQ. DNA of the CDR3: TGTGCCAGCAGCCAGACGACTAGCGGGGGGGCAGGGAATGAGCAGTTCTTC. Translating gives CASSQTTSGGAGNEQFF.

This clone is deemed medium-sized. CDR3 bases: TGTGCCAGCAGCTTACCAGCGGGGGGGCCCCGGGAGTTCTTC. Its translation: CASSLPAGGPREFF. The gene calls are TRBV7-2 and TRBJ2-1; TRBD2 matches 10 bases. Germline CDR1 is SGHTA and CDR2 is FQGNSA. The CDR3 is made up of 14 amino acids. The V segment lost 2 bases and the J segment 14 bases; nucleotides outside the gene matches: 9.

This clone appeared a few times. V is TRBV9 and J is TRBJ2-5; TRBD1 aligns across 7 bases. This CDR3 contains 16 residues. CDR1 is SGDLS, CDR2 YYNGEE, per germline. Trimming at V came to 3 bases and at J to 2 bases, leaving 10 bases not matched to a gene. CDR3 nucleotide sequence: TGTGCCAGCAGCGGGTATGGACAGGCCGGACAAGAGACCCAGTACTTC. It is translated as CASSGYGQAGQETQYF.

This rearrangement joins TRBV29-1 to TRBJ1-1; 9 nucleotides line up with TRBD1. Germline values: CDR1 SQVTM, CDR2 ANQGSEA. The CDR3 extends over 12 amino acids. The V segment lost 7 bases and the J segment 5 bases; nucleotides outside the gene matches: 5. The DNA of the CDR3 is TGCAGCGGTACAGGGGGCACGACTGAAGCTTTCTTT. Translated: CSGTGGTTEAFF.

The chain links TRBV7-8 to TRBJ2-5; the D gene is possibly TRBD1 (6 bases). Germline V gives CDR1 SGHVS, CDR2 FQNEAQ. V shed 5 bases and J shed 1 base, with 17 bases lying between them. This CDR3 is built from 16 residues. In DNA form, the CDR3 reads TGTGCCAGCAGCGGTCCCGCTGGACAGACCCAAGAGACCCAGTACTTC. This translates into CASSGPAGQTQETQYF.

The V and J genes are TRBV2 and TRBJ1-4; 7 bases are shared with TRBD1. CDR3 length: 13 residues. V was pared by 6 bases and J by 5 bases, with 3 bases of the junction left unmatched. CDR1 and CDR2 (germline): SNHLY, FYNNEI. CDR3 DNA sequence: TGTGCCAGCAGGGGGACAGAGAATGAAAAACTGTTTTTT. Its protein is CASRGTENEKLFF.

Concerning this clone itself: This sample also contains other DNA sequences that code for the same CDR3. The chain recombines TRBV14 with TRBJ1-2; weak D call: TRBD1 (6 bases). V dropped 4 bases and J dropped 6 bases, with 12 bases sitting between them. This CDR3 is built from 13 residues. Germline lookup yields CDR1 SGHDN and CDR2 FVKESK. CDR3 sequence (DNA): TGTGCCAGCAGCCCACGGACAGTGGATGGCTACACCTTC. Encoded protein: CASSPRTVDGYTF.

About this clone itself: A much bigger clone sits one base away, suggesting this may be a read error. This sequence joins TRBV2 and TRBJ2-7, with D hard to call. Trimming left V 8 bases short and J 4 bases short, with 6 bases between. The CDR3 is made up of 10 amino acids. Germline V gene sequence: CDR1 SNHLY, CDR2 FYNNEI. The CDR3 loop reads CASGVYEQYF. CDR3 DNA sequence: TGTGCCAGCGGGGTATACGAGCAGTACTTC.